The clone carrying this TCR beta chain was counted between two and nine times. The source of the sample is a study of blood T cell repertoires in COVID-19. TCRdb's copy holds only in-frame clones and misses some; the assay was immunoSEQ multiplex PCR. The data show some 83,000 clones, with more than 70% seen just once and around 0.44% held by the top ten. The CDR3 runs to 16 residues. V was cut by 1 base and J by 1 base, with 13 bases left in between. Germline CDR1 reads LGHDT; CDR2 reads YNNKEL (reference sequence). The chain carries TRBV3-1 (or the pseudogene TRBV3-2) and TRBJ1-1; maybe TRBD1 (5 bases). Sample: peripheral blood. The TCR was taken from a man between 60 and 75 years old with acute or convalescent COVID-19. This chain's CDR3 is CASSQGQPKRNTEAFF. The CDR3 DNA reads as TGTGCCAGCAGCCAAGGACAGCCAAAACGGAACACTGAAGCTTTCTTT.